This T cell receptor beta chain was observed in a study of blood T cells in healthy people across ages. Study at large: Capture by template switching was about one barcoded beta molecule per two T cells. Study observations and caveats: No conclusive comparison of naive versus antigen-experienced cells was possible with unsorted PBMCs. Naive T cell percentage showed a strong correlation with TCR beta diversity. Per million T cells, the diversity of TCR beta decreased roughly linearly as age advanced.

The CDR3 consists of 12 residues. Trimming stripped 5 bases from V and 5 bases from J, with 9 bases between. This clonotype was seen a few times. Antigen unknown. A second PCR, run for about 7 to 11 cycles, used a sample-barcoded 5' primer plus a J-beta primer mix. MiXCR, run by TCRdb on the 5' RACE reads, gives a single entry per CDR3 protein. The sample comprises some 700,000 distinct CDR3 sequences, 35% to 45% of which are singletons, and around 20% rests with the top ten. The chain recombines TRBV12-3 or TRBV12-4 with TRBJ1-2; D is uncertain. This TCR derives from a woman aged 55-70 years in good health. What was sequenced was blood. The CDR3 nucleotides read TGTGCCAGCAGTAGGTTAGGATATGGCTACACCTTC. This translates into CASSRLGYGYTF.